These T cell receptor beta chains were read from a single sample in a study of beta chain features in type 1 diabetes. TCRdb keeps only in-frame clones here, not all; method: immunoSEQ multiplex PCR. The sample gives about 400,000 clones, about 12% of which show up once; 0.0085% to 0.012% is in the top ten. The sequenced sample consisted of naive CD4+ T cells from blood. The receptors stem from a woman aged 18 to 35 with type 1 diabetes. The CDR3 runs from the conserved cysteine through the conserved F or W.

j_call v_call cdr3_aa
TRBJ2-1 TRBV29-1 CSVGGRSYNEQFF
TRBJ2-3 TRBV7-2 CASSFHPLYSGSADTQYF
TRBJ2-7 TRBV27 CASKQAIAGSVQYF
TRBJ2-7 TRBV29-1 CSVEGGKTNEQYF
TRBJ1-2 TRBV7-8 CASSLGDRVKYGYTF
TRBJ2-1 TRBV6-4 CASSDPGTGDEQFF
TRBJ2-3 TRBV5-1 CASSPIGAGDTQYF
TRBJ2-3 TRBV5-1 CASSLATGADTQYF
TRBJ2-4 TRBV30 CAWSHRSVAVVAKNIQYF
TRBJ2-3 TRBV5-1 CASSFRLAGSPDTQYF
TRBJ2-5 TRBV4-1 CASSLRQGAEGETQYF
TRBJ2-4 TRBV29-1 CSGRTDRNIQYF
TRBJ2-3 TRBV7-2 CASSLGWGRGADTQYF
TRBJ2-1 TRBV29-1 CSVETRSARSYNEQFF
TRBJ2-7 TRBV30 CAWSGLAGDLGYEQYF
TRBJ2-2 TRBV4-3 CASTGNGELFF
TRBJ1-1 TRBV14 CASSLGTGKMNTEAFF
TRBJ2-2 TRBV5-1 CASSPPDKNTGELFF
TRBJ2-7 TRBV6-5 CASRSDRREQYF
TRBJ2-3 TRBV18 CASRTSGGLDTQYF
TRBJ2-1 TRBV27 CASAQAGGPSNEQFF
TRBJ2-3 TRBV5-1 CASSLTSRGTDTQYF
TRBJ2-5 TRBV5-1 CASSVELGKTQYF
TRBJ2-7 TRBV6-5 CANAVGRSQQYF
TRBJ1-1 TRBV19 CASSTGTTNTEAFF
TRBJ2-3 TRBV6-5 CASSYSGVATDTQYF
TRBJ1-5 TRBV29-1 CSVQPGTGNQPQHF
TRBJ1-2 TRBV30 CACNRGSRYTF
TRBJ2-2 TRBV5-4 CASSLDRVSTGELFF
TRBJ1-2 TRBV5-1 CASSSAGTEHGYTF
TRBJ2-7 TRBV15 CATSRDLPGSYEQYF
TRBJ2-7 TRBV30 CAWNFGQGGNEQYF
TRBJ2-7 TRBV28 CASSLAGGVYEQYF
TRBJ1-1 TRBV18 CASSPPSTNTEAFF
TRBJ2-7 TRBV29-1 CSADSPSYEQYF
TRBJ2-7 TRBV4-3 CASSPYIVSPYEQYF
TRBJ2-7 TRBV18 CASSFQTGLAGNYEQYF
TRBJ1-2 TRBV29-1 CSARDGGFYGYTF
TRBJ2-7 TRBV4-3 CASSQETRDHEQYF
TRBJ2-1 TRBV28 CASRSRQFAGGPDEQFF
TRBJ2-2 TRBV5-6 CASSVGGPLNTGELFF
TRBJ1-4 TRBV7-2 CASSLPAAELFF
TRBJ1-2 TRBV7-9 CASSLDSYGYTF
TRBJ1-5 TRBV19 CASTTGLQPQHF
TRBJ2-1 TRBV5-8 CASSRAPMGLASNEQFF
TRBJ2-2 TRBV9 CASSVMGLAGSGELFF
TRBJ2-1 TRBV7-2 CASSRDRGAEQFF